Listed here are 8 T cell receptor beta chains from one sample, sequenced in a study of CD8 T cells in Susac syndrome. Reverse transcription of about 0.45 to 1 ug RNA was performed with random hexamers. TCRdb independently ran MiXCR on the immunoSEQ multiplex PCR reads; one entry per CDR3 protein. Of 150,000 to 200,000 distinct CDR3 sequences listed, about 95% are singletons. Sequencing input: CD4+ T cells from PBMCs. The receptors come from a human donor in good health.

This chain joins TRBV6-1 and TRBJ1-3; a weak D match, TRBD1 (5 bases). Germline loops: CDR1 MNHNS, CDR2 SASEGT. The CDR3 is 17 amino acids. V dropped 6 bases and J dropped 0 bases, with 18 bases sitting between them. The CDR3 DNA sequence: TGTGCCAGCAGCAAGACGAGACAGCGATTCTCTGGAAACACCATATATTTT. It yields the protein CASSKTRQRFSGNTIYF.

This chain uses TRBV9 with TRBJ2-1; TRBD2 matches at 10 bases. The germline V gene encodes CDR1 SGDLS and CDR2 YYNGEE. The CDR3 loop spans 14 amino acids. After removal of 2 bases from V and 7 bases from J, the junction contained 3 bases not matched to a gene. For the CDR3, the DNA is TGTGCCAGCAGCGTGCTAGCGGGAGATAATGAGCAGTTCTTC. It yields the protein CASSVLAGDNEQFF.

The chain is built from TRBV4-3 and TRBJ2-3; TRBD1 might be the D (6 bases). CDR1 and CDR2 from the germline V gene are LGHNA and YSLEER. The CDR3 runs 15 residues. The ends were cut back, 0 bases at V and 7 bases at J, with 14 bases in the middle. CDR3 sequence reads: CASSQEQGYTNTQYF. DNA for the CDR3: TGCGCCAGCAGCCAAGAGCAGGGGTATACCAATACGCAGTATTTT.

The chain combines TRBV5-1 with TRBJ2-1; D is undetermined. V was pared by 0 bases and J by 6 bases, with 10 bases between. Germline values: CDR1 SGHRS, CDR2 YFSETQ. The CDR3 has 14 residues. The DNA of the CDR3 is TGCGCCAGCAGCTTGGATTTGGCTTCCAATGAGCAGTTCTTC. Translating gives CASSLDLASNEQFF.

The V and J genes are TRBV20-1 and TRBJ2-1, with D perhaps TRBD2 (6 bases). Germline CDR1 and CDR2: DFQATT and SNEGSKA (reference sequence). CDR3 size: 16 residues. V was clipped by 0 bases and J by 5 bases, with 17 bases between them. The CDR3 loop reads CSARDYGSRPNNEQFF. In DNA form, the CDR3 reads TGCAGTGCTAGAGATTACGGGAGTCGTCCTAACAATGAGCAGTTCTTC.

The chain combines TRBV6-5 with TRBJ2-3, with D tentatively TRBD2 (6 bases). Germline assignment: CDR1 MNHEY and CDR2 SVGAGI. The CDR3 consists of 14 residues. V was shortened by 5 bases and J by 2 bases, with 11 bases between the two germline ends. CDR3 in amino acids: CASSPAGTTDTQYF. The CDR3 DNA reads TGTGCCAGCAGTCCCGCGGGGACCACAGATACGCAGTATTTT.

V gene TRBV29-1 combines with J gene TRBJ2-1; maybe TRBD1 (5 bases). V lost 7 bases and J lost 9, with 16 bases in between. CDR1 and CDR2 (germline): SQVTM, ANQGSEA. The CDR3 has 12 residues. The CDR3 DNA reads TGCAGCGCGGGTGTACTGGGGCCTGAGCAGTTCTTC. Residues: CSAGVLGPEQFF.

This sequence joins TRBV20-1 and TRBJ2-7; 12 bases are a match to TRBD2. V was pared by 6 bases and J by 2 bases, with 5 bases of the junction left unmatched. Germline assignment: CDR1 DFQATT and CDR2 SNEGSKA (reference sequence). The CDR3 is made up of 14 amino acids. DNA for the CDR3: TGCAGTGCCCAACTAGCGGGAGGAACCTACGAGCAGTACTTC. The encoded protein is CSAQLAGGTYEQYF.